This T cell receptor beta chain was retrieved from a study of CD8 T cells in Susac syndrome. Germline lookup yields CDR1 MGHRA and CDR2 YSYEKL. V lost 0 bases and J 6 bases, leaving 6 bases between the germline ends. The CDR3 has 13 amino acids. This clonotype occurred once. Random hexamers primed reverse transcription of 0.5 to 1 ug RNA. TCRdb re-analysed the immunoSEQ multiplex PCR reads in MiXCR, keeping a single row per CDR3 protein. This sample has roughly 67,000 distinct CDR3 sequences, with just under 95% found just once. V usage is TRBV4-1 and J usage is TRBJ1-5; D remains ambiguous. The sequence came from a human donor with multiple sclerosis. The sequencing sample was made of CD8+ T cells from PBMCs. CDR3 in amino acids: CASSQEVTQPQHF. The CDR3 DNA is TGCGCCAGCAGCCAAGAGGTAACTCAGCCCCAGCATTTT.